A selection of T cell receptor beta chains follows, all from one sample in a study of response to subunit inactivated influenza vaccine. Via MiXCR, TCRdb re-called the RT-PCR reads, giving one row per CDR3 protein. This sample has about 540,000 distinct CDR3 sequences; around 25% occur once, and the top ten carry 2.5% to 3%. These records were also assigned to another study, of T cells expressing NK-cell markers.

The material sequenced was CD4+ T cells sorted from PBMCs, taken roughly 12 days after vaccination. The origin of the receptors is a man between 45 and 60 years old who received an inactivated influenza vaccine. CDR3s include the opening cysteine and the closing phenylalanine or tryptophan. The D gene is left open where the match is weak. Size tells how often a clone was seen (once, few, many) or the class of an expanded clone, and some rows leave it out.

>.|TRBD1|TRBJ1-5|TRBV29-1
CSCGEGGVGQPQHF
TGCAGTTGTGGGGAAGGGGGCGTAGGGCAGCCCCAGCATTTT
>.|TRBD2|TRBJ2-1|TRBV3-1
CASSHERGGYNEQFF
TGTGCCAGCAGCCACGAGCGGGGGGGATACAATGAGCAGTTCTTC
>few|TRBD2|TRBJ2-3|TRBV24-1
CATSDPGLAGADTQYF
TGTGCCACCAGTGACCCGGGACTAGCGGGAGCAGATACGCAGTATTTT
>.|TRBD1|TRBJ2-2|TRBV5-1
CASSLDRQGANTGELFF
TGCGCCAGCAGCTTAGACCGACAGGGCGCGAACACCGGGGAGCTGTTTTTT
>.|.|TRBJ2-1|TRBV28
CASSLLGARNNEQFF
TGTGCCAGCAGTTTGTTAGGGGCGAGGAACAATGAGCAGTTCTTC
>.|.|TRBJ1-1|TRBV20-1
CSANAQLDTEAFF
TGCAGTGCAAATGCCCAACTGGACACTGAAGCTTTCTTT
>few|TRBD2|TRBJ2-5|TRBV7-2
CASSWTWLADQETQYF
TGTGCCAGCAGCTGGACCTGGCTAGCGGACCAAGAGACCCAGTACTTC
>.|.|TRBJ1-2|TRBV12-3/TRBV12-4
CASSFRVGGYTF
TGTGCCAGCAGTTTTAGGGTGGGAGGCTACACCTTC
>.|.|TRBJ2-1|TRBV7-9
CASSLFTGRSYNEQFF
TGTGCCAGCAGCCTATTTACAGGGAGGTCCTACAATGAGCAGTTCTTC
>.|.|TRBJ1-1|TRBV30
CACRTYLSTEAFF
TGTGCCTGCCGGACATATTTGAGCACTGAAGCTTTCTTT
>.|.|TRBJ2-7|TRBV4-3
CASSQVWAGAEEQYF
TGCGCCAGCAGCCAAGTGTGGGCAGGGGCTGAGGAGCAGTACTTC
>.|TRBD2|TRBJ2-3|TRBV7-2
CASSLGLAGGRDTQYF
TGTGCCAGCAGCTTAGGGCTAGCGGGAGGTAGAGATACGCAGTATTTT
>few|.|TRBJ2-3|TRBV6-1
CASSEPGQEVTQYF
TGTGCCAGCAGTGAACCGGGCCAGGAGGTAACGCAGTATTTT
>.|TRBD2|TRBJ2-3|TRBV20-1
CSARNPAGGPDTQYF
TGCAGTGCTAGAAATCCAGCGGGAGGGCCCGATACGCAGTATTTT
>.|TRBD1|TRBJ2-2|TRBV11-3
CASSKGQGVTGELFF
TGTGCCAGCAGCAAGGGACAGGGCGTCACCGGGGAGCTGTTTTTT
>.|.|TRBJ2-7|TRBV3-1
CASSQELPGSYEQYF
TGTGCCAGCAGCCAAGAACTCCCAGGGTCCTACGAGCAGTACTTC
>few|.|TRBJ2-1|TRBV3-1
CASSQGGRDLYNEQFF
TGTGCCAGCAGCCAAGGGGGGCGGGACCTCTACAATGAGCAGTTCTTC
>many|TRBD1|TRBJ2-7|TRBV7-9
CASSPGTVYEQYF
TGTGCCAGCAGCCCTGGGACAGTTTACGAGCAGTACTTC
>many|TRBD1|TRBJ1-3|TRBV12-3/TRBV12-4
CASSSQDRVTGNTIYF
TGTGCCAGCAGTTCCCAGGACAGGGTGACCGGAAACACCATATATTTT
>few|.|TRBJ1-1|TRBV4-3
CASSQVDSNTEAFF
TGCGCCAGCAGCCAAGTCGATTCCAACACTGAAGCTTTCTTT
>many|TRBD2|TRBJ2-7|TRBV29-1
CSVGTSGYEQYF
TGCAGCGTTGGTACTAGCGGGTACGAGCAGTACTTC
>.|TRBD2|TRBJ2-5|TRBV5-1
CASSMVLVAGDGGETQYF
TGCGCCAGCAGCATGGTGTTGGTAGCGGGGGATGGTGGAGAGACCCAGTACTTC
>.|TRBD2|TRBJ2-5|TRBV7-2
CASSLIVAGGRETQYF
TGTGCCAGCAGCTTAATAGTGGCGGGGGGGCGAGAGACCCAGTACTTC
>.|.|TRBJ2-4|TRBV6-1
CASSEALEGQNIQYF
TGTGCCAGCAGCGAAGCCCTAGAAGGACAAAACATTCAGTACTTC
>few|TRBD1|TRBJ1-4|TRBV6-1
CASSRQGFREKLFF
TGTGCCAGCAGCCGACAGGGGTTTCGTGAAAAACTGTTTTTT
>many|TRBD2|TRBJ2-7|TRBV5-1
CASSLTSGATYEQYF
TGCGCCAGCAGCTTGACTAGCGGGGCAACCTACGAGCAGTACTTC
>.|TRBD2|TRBJ2-7|TRBV10-3
CAISESRGAGEQYF
TGTGCCATCAGTGAGTCGCGGGGGGCTGGCGAGCAGTACTTC
>few|TRBD2|TRBJ2-1|TRBV11-2
CASSFRGRARPGSYNEQFF
TGTGCCAGCAGCTTTCGCGGGAGGGCCCGCCCCGGGTCCTACAATGAGCAGTTCTTC
>.|TRBD2|TRBJ2-3|TRBV12-3/TRBV12-4
CASSQIAGGRTDTQYF
TGTGCCAGCAGTCAAATAGCGGGGGGGCGTACAGATACGCAGTATTTT
>many|TRBD2|TRBJ2-1|TRBV20-1
CSARAKTSGGPGEQFF
TGCAGTGCTAGAGCTAAGACTAGCGGGGGTCCGGGTGAGCAGTTCTTC
>.|.|TRBJ1-3|TRBV5-6
CASSRPFSGNTIYF
TGTGCCAGCAGTAGACCCTTCTCTGGAAACACCATATATTTT
>few|TRBD2|TRBJ2-3|TRBV5-1
CASSLASAGGRTDTQYF
TGCGCCAGCAGCTTGGCCTCAGCGGGAGGGCGCACAGATACGCAGTATTTT
>.|.|TRBJ2-2|TRBV20-1
CSARDGGSGGITGELFF
TGCAGTGCTAGAGATGGGGGGTCGGGGGGCATCACCGGGGAGCTGTTTTTT
>few|TRBD1|TRBJ1-4|TRBV3-1
CASSLWTGINEKLFF
TGTGCCAGCAGCCTGTGGACAGGGATTAATGAAAAACTGTTTTTT
>many|TRBD1|TRBJ2-7|TRBV27
CASSPSTGTVEQYF
TGTGCCAGCAGTCCTTCAACGGGGACAGTGGAGCAGTACTTC
>.|.|TRBJ1-4|TRBV7-2
CASSVQVVGEKLFF
TGTGCCAGCAGCGTCCAGGTTGTAGGTGAAAAACTGTTTTTT
>.|TRBD2|TRBJ2-1|TRBV11-1
CASSLILLREGLYNEQFF
TGTGCCAGCAGCTTAATCCTCTTGCGGGAGGGCCTGTACAATGAGCAGTTCTTC
>few|.|TRBJ2-1|TRBV6-5
CASSYPERWDEQFF
TGTGCCAGCAGTTACCCGGAAAGATGGGATGAGCAGTTCTTC
>few|.|TRBJ2-7|TRBV6-5
CASSYRSGNEQYF
TGTGCCAGCAGTTATCGTTCAGGGAACGAGCAGTACTTC
>.|.|TRBJ1-1|TRBV20-1
CSARDDPTEAFF
TGCAGTGCTAGAGATGATCCCACTGAAGCTTTCTTT
>few|.|TRBJ1-1|TRBV7-2
CASSLVQGMGTEAFF
TGTGCCAGCAGCTTAGTACAGGGAATGGGCACTGAAGCTTTCTTT
>.|.|TRBJ1-6|TRBV5-1
CASSPVQQKGGFTSPLHF
TGCGCCAGCAGCCCCGTCCAACAGAAAGGCGGGTTTACTTCACCCCTCCACTTT
>.|TRBD2|TRBJ2-1|TRBV7-7
CASSLDWREANEQFF
TGTGCCAGCAGCTTAGACTGGCGGGAGGCCAATGAGCAGTTCTTC
>.|.|TRBJ2-1|TRBV10-3
CAISGQSPYNEQFF
TGTGCCATCAGTGGACAGAGCCCCTACAATGAGCAGTTCTTC
>few|.|TRBJ1-6|TRBV4-2
CASSQEIGGSYNSPLHF
TGTGCCAGCAGCCAAGAAATAGGGGGCTCCTATAATTCACCCCTCCACTTT
>few|.|TRBJ2-7|TRBV6-5
CASSYGGSQYF
TGTGCCAGCAGTTACGGGGGAAGCCAGTACTTC
>few|.|TRBJ2-1|TRBV9
CASSTPFRGSKYNEQFF
TGTGCCAGCAGCACACCTTTCAGGGGATCGAAGTACAATGAGCAGTTCTTC
>.|TRBD1|TRBJ2-7|TRBV5-4
CASRRDRGKSYEQYF
TGTGCCAGCAGAAGGGACAGGGGGAAATCCTACGAGCAGTACTTC